This T cell receptor beta chain was observed in a study of blood T cells in healthy people across ages. Researchers collected roughly 9.8 milliliters of peripheral blood from every single donor. Combining a sample-barcoded 5' primer with a J-beta primer mix, a second PCR ran for about 7 to 12 cycles. TCRdb called the 5' RACE reads again in MiXCR, with one record for every CDR3 protein. The sample includes around 1,500,000 distinct CDR3 sequences, over 25% of them seen just once. Study-wide results and limits: Possibly, changes in expanded clonotypes were confounded because donor CMV status was unknown. As age increased, TCR beta diversity per million T cells fell in a roughly linear fashion.

This CDR3 has 18 amino acids. Germline loops: CDR1 SGHTA, CDR2 FQGNSA. This clonotype was detected only a few times. Its antigen is not identified. Its ends do not fully match the called genes, so a read error is possible. The sequence came from a young woman in good health. The sequenced sample consisted of blood. The chain joins TRBV7-2 to TRBJ2-7; D possibly corresponds to TRBD1 (5 bases). CDR3 nucleotides: TGTGCCAGCAGCATAGCCGTATCATTCCGACAGCCCCCCTACGAGCAGTACTTC. Protein sequence: CASSIAVSFRQPPYEQYF.